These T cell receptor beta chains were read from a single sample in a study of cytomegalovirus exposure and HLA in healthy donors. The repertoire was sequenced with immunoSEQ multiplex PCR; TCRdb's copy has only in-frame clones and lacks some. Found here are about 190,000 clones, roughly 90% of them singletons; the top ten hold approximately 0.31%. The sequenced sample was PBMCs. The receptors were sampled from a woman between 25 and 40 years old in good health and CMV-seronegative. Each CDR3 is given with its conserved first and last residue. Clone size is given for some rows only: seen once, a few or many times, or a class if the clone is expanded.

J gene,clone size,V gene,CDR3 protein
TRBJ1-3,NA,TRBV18,CASSPLRENLGNTIYF
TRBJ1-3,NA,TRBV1,CTSSPVVTSSGNTIYF
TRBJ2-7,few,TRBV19,CASSIRAGTGAYEQYF
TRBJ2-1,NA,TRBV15,CATHPRDRVSEQFF
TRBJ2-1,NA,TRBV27,CASSPNGRGFNEQFF
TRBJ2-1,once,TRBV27,CATYSPYNEQFF
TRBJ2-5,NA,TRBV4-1,CASSLLKEGLETQYF
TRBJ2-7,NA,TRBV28,CASQRSGSYEQYF
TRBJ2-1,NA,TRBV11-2,CASIPGLAGPSSYNEQFF
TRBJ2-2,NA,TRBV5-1,CASSLATGVTGELFF
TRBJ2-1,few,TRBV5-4,CASSLGRPADNEQFF
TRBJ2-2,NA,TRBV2,CASSGDRGRGSGELFF
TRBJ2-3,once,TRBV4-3,CASSPPGLAGRDTQYF
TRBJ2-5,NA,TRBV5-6,CASSFFQPRQETQYF
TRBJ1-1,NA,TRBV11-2,CASTQRGYTEAFF
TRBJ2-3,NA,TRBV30,CAWTPGGANTQYF
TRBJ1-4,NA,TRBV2,CASRTFLGTGEEKLFF
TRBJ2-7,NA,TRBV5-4,CASSSSRDNYEQYF
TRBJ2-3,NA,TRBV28,CASKAPLDTQYF
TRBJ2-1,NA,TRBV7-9,CASSLVLAGNEQFF
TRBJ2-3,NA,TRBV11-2,CASSFFRRSTDTQYF
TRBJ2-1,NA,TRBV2,CASGAGTSEYNEQFF
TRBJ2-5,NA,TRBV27,CASKLFTSGASQETQYF
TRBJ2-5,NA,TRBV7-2,CASSADSEETQYF
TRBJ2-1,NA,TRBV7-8,CASSLEPGLAGVQEQFF
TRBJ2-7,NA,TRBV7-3,CASSLTAGPLNEQYF
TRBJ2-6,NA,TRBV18,CASSHSGFGANVLTF
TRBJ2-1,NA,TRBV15,CATSRHRDLGNEQFF
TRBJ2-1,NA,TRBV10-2,CASSPLRNEQFF
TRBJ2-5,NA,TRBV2,CASSARGRQETQYF
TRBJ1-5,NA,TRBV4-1,CASSLPGSNQPQHF